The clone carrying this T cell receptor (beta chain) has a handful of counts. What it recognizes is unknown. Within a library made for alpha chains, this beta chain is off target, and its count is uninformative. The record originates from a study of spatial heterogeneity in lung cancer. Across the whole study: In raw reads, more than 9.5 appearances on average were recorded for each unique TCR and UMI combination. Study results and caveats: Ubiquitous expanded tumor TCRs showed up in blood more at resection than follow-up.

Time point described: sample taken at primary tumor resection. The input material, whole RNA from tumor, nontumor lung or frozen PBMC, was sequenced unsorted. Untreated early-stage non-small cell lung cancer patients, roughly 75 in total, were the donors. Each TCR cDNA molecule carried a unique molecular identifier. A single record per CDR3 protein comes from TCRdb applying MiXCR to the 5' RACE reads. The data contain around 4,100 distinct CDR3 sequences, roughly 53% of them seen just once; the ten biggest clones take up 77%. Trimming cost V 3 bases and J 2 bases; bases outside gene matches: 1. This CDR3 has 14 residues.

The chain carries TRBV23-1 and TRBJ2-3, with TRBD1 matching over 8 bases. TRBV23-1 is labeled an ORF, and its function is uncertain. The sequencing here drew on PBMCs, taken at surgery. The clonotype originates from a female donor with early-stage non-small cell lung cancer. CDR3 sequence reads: CASSQTGATDTQYF. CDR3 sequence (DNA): TGCGCCAGCAGTCAGACAGGGGCCACAGATACGCAGTATTTT.